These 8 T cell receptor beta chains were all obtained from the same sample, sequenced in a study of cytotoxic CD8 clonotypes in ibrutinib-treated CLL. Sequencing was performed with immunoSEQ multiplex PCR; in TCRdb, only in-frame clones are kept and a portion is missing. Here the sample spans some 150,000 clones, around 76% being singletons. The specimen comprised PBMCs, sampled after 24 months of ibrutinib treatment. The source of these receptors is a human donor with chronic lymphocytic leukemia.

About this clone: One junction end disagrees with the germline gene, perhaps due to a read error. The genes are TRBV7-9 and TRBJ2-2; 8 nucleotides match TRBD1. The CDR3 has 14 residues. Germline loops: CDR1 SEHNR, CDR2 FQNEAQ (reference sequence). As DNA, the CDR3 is TGTGCCAGCAGCTTCCGGACAGGGACCGAGGAGCTGTTTTTT. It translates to CASSFRTGTEELFF.

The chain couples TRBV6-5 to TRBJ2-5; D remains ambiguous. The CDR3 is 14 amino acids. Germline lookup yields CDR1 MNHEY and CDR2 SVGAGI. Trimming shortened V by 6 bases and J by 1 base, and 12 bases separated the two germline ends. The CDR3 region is CASSRQPSQETQYF. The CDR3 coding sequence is TGTGCCAGCAGCCGCCAGCCGTCCCAAGAGACCCAGTACTTC.

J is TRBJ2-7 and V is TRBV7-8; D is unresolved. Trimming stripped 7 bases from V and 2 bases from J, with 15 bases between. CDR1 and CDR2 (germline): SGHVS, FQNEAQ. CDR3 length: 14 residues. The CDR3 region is CASTLTVPTYEQYF. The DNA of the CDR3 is TGTGCCAGCACCCTAACGGTCCCCACCTACGAGCAGTACTTC. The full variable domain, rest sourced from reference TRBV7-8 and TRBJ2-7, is GAGVSQSPRYKVAKRGQDVALRCDPISGHVSLFWYQQALGQGPEFLTYFQNEAQLDKSGLPSDRFFAERPEGSVSTLKIQRTQQEDSAVYLCASTLTVPTYEQYFGPGTRLTVT.

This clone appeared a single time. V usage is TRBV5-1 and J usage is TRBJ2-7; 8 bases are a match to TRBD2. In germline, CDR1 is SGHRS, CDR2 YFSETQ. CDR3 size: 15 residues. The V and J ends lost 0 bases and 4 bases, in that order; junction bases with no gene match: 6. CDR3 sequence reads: CASSLGAGGIYEQYF. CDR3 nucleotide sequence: TGCGCCAGCAGCTTGGGTGCGGGGGGTATTTACGAGCAGTACTTC.

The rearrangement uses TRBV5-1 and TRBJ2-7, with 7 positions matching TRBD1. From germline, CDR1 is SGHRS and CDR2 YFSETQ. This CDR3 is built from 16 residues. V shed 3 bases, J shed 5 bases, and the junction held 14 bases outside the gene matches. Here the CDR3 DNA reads TGCGCCAGCAGCTCGACAGGGTACCGGGGCGTGGACGAGCAGTACTTC. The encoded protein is CASSSTGYRGVDEQYF.

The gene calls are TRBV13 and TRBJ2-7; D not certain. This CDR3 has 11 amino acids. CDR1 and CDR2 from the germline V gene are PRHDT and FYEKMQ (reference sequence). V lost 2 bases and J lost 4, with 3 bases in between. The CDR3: CASSLRYEQYF. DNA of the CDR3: TGTGCCAGCAGCTTAAGGTACGAGCAGTACTTC.

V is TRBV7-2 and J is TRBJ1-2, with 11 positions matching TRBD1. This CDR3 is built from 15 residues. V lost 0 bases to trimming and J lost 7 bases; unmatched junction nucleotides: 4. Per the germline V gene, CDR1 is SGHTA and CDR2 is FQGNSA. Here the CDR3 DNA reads TGTGCCAGCAGCTTAGCGAGGGACAGGGGGGCTGGCTACACCTTC. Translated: CASSLARDRGAGYTF.

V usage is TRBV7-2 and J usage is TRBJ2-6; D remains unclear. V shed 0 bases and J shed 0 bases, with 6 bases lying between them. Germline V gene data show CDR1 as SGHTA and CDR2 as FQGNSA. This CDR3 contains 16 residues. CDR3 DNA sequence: TGTGCCAGCAGCTTAGCCCGGCACTCTGGGGCCAACGTCCTGACTTTC. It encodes CASSLARHSGANVLTF.